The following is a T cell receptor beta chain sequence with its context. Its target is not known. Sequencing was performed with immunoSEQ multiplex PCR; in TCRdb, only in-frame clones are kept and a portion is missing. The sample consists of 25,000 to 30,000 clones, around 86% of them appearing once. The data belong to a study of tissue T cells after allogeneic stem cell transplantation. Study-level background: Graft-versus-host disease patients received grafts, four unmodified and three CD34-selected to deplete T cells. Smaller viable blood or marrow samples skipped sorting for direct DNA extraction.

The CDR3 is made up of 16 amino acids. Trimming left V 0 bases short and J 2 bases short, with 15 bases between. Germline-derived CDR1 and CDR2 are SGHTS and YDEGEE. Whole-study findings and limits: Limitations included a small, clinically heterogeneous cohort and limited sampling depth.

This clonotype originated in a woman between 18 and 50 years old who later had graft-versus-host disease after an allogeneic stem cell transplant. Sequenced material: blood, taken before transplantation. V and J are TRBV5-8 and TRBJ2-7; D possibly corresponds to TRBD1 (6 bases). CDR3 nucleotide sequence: TGTGCCAGCAGCTTGGCCGTCTTTGGGGACACCTACGAGCAGTACTTC. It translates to CASSLAVFGDTYEQYF.